A single sample gave rise to the 32 T cell receptor beta chains below, sequenced in a study of cytomegalovirus exposure and HLA in healthy donors. PCR primers comprised 60 Vbeta and 13 Jbeta primers. Using immunoSEQ multiplex PCR, the repertoire was profiled, and TCRdb retains in-frame clones only, with some absent. This table holds 200,000 or so clones, roughly four fifths found once. Sequencing was carried out using PBMCs. The source of these receptors is a boy aged 2 to 10 in good health and CMV-seronegative.

V and J are TRBV27 and TRBJ2-2; TRBD2 matches at 11 bases. Germline V gene sequence: CDR1 MNHEY, CDR2 SMNVEV (reference sequence). The J segment lost 5 bases and the V segment lost 3 bases, leaving 5 bases of the junction unmatched. The CDR3 has 16 residues. Here the CDR3 DNA reads TGTGCCAGCAGTTTCGGGACTAGCGGTGAAACCGGGGAGCTGTTTTTT. Encoded protein: CASSFGTSGETGELFF.

With regard to this clone: A junction end diverges from the germline sequence, so it may reflect a read error. Other DNA sequences in the same sample also yield this CDR3. This chain links TRBV5-1 with TRBJ1-3, with 7 nucleotides matching TRBD1. The CDR3 extends over 16 amino acids. From germline, CDR1 is SGHRS and CDR2 YFSETQ. The CDR3 nucleotides are TGCGCTAGCAGCCCCGGGACAGTCCACTCTGGAAACACCATATATTTT. Translated, it gives CASSPGTVHSGNTIYF.

This chain links TRBV18 with TRBJ1-1; a weak D match, TRBD1 (5 bases). The germline V and J ends were trimmed by 1 base and 5 bases, with 11 bases remaining between them. The CDR3 has 14 amino acids. Germline V CDR1 and CDR2: KGHSH, LQKENI. In DNA form, the CDR3 reads TGTGCCAGCTCACCACTCCCAGGGATGACTGAAGCTTTCTTT. Encoded protein: CASSPLPGMTEAFF.

This clone turned up a few times. The chain uses TRBV6-5 and TRBJ2-2; TRBD1 matches 9 bases. J lost 5 bases, V lost 6 bases, and 4 bases had no gene match. The CDR3 has 14 amino acids. From germline, CDR1 is MNHEY and CDR2 SVGAGI. This chain's CDR3 is CASRWDRVTGELFF. CDR3 coding DNA: TGTGCCAGCAGGTGGGACAGGGTAACCGGGGAGCTGTTTTTT.

This clone was observed once. The J gene is TRBJ2-2, the V gene TRBV4-1, with 7 positions matching TRBD1. Germline values: CDR1 MGHRA, CDR2 YSYEKL. The CDR3 covers 16 residues. J was trimmed by 7 bases and V by 4 bases; bases with no gene match: 12. The CDR3 reads CASSRLKTGKYGELFF. CDR3 in DNA: TGCGCCAGCAGCCGACTAAAGACAGGGAAGTACGGGGAGCTGTTTTTT.

V and J are TRBV7-2 and TRBJ2-7; weak D call: TRBD2 (6 bases). V was shortened by 5 bases and J by 1 base, with 12 bases between the two germline ends. CDR1 SGHTA and CDR2 FQGNSA come from the germline V gene. The CDR3 contains 14 residues. The CDR3 DNA is TGTGCCAGCAGCCAGGACTATAATTCCTACGAGCAGTACTTC. Amino acid sequence: CASSQDYNSYEQYF. The complete variable domain, with remaining parts taken from reference TRBV7-2 and TRBJ2-7, reads GAGVSQSPSNKVTEKGKDVELRCDPISGHTALYWYRQSLGQGLEFLIYFQGNSAPDKSGLPSDRFSAERTGGSVSTLTIQRTQQEDSAVYLCASSQDYNSYEQYFGPGTRLTVT.

V and J are TRBV7-2 and TRBJ2-3; D is possibly TRBD2 (6 bases). Trimming removed 1 base at V and 8 bases at J, with 16 bases between. Germline V gene data show CDR1 as SGHTA and CDR2 as FQGNSA. The CDR3 is 15 residues long. In DNA form, the CDR3 reads TGTGCCAGCAGCTTAGTCGGCCTCGACGGGGGTACGCAGTATTTT. Translated: CASSLVGLDGGTQYF.

The chain carries TRBV27 and TRBJ1-5, with a tentative D call TRBD1 (6 bases). The CDR3 extends over 14 amino acids. CDR1 is MNHEY and CDR2 is SMNVEV in the germline V gene (reference sequence). Between the trimmed V and J ends, which lost 6 bases and 7 bases, there was a span of 16 bases. Here the CDR3 DNA reads TGTGCCAGCAGGATTACAGGGAATAGGCAGCCCCAGCATTTT. Encoded protein: CASRITGNRQPQHF.

This clone came up a few times. The chain recombines TRBV2 with TRBJ2-1; 9 nucleotides agree with TRBD2. The CDR3 has 14 residues. The germline gives CDR1 SNHLY, CDR2 FYNNEI. The ends lost 7 bases at V and 6 bases at J; junction bases unmatched: 7. The CDR3 coding sequence is TGTGCCAGCACCGTAGCGGGGGAAGTCAATGAGCAGTTCTTC. It translates to CASTVAGEVNEQFF.

The chain uses TRBV7-3 and TRBJ2-2, with 10 bases matching TRBD1. The ends lost 7 bases at V and 4 bases at J; junction bases unmatched: 6. The V gene's germline CDR1 is SGHTA and CDR2 FQGTGA. The CDR3 is 15 amino acids. DNA for the CDR3: TGTGCCAGCAAGAGGACAGGGGGGTCCACCGGGGAGCTGTTTTTT. Amino acid sequence: CASKRTGGSTGELFF. Looking up the rest from reference TRBV7-3 and TRBJ2-2 gives the full variable domain: GAGVSQTPSNKVTEKGKYVELRCDPISGHTALYWYRQSLGQGPEFLIYFQGTGAADDSGLPNDRFFAVRPEGSVSTLKIQRTERGDSAVYLCASKRTGGSTGELFFGEGSRLTVL.

This clone occurred once. The chain joins TRBV10-3 to TRBJ2-1; D gene ambiguous. This CDR3 comprises 11 residues. The germline CDR1 and CDR2 sequences are ENHRY and SYGVKD. V was clipped by 9 bases and J by 5 bases, with 8 bases between them. Written as DNA, the CDR3 is TGTGCCATTAAGAGGAACAATGAGCAGTTCTTC. Protein sequence: CAIKRNNEQFF.

This chain uses TRBV7-9 with TRBJ2-5, with 11 bases lining up with TRBD2. The germline V gene has CDR1 SEHNR and CDR2 FQNEAQ (reference sequence). J was trimmed by 5 bases and V by 5 bases; bases with no gene match: 13. The length of the CDR3 is 17 residues. CDR3 DNA: TGTGCCAGCAGCATCCAGGGGGGGAGACTAGCGGGGGAGACCCAGTACTTC. It specifies CASSIQGGRLAGETQYF.

This chain joins TRBV20-1 and TRBJ1-2; D ambiguous. This CDR3 contains 11 residues. Germline V gene sequence: CDR1 DFQATT, CDR2 SNEGSKA (reference sequence). V lost 4 bases to trimming and J lost 8 bases, with 11 bases between them. This CDR3 is CSATGAGGYTF. CDR3 DNA: TGCAGTGCTACGGGTGCGGGAGGCTACACCTTC.

J is TRBJ1-3 and V is TRBV19; 8 bases fit TRBD1. The CDR3 has 15 residues. Per the germline V gene, CDR1 is LNHDA and CDR2 is SQIVND (reference sequence). V trimming: 7 bases; J trimming: 2 bases; junction bases outside the gene matches: 7. The CDR3 is CASTYQGAPGNTIYF. As DNA, the CDR3 is TGTGCCAGTACCTATCAGGGGGCCCCTGGAAACACCATATATTTT.

J is TRBJ2-5 and V is TRBV7-9; 12 bases agree with TRBD1. J lost 9 bases, V lost 4 bases, and 9 bases had no gene match. CDR1 is SEHNR and CDR2 is FQNEAQ in the germline V gene (reference sequence). The CDR3 consists of 15 residues. The CDR3, as DNA: TGTGCCAGCAGCTCCGGGACAGGGGGCGCTCCGGCCCAGTACTTC. This translates into CASSSGTGGAPAQYF.

The chain joins TRBV7-2 to TRBJ2-2, with TRBD2 matching 12 bases. Looked up from germline, CDR1 is SGHTA and CDR2 is FQGNSA. CDR3 length: 16 amino acids. V lost 5 bases, J lost 7 bases, and 8 bases stayed unmatched. As DNA, the CDR3 is TGTGCCAGCAGCCAGGCCCTAGCGGGGGGGCGCGGGGAGCTGTTTTTT. Its protein product is CASSQALAGGRGELFF. Using reference TRBV7-2 and TRBJ2-2 for the parts outside the CDR3, the full variable domain is GAGVSQSPSNKVTEKGKDVELRCDPISGHTALYWYRQSLGQGLEFLIYFQGNSAPDKSGLPSDRFSAERTGGSVSTLTIQRTQQEDSAVYLCASSQALAGGRGELFFGEGSRLTVL.

The table lists this clone with a few counts. Here the CDR3 reads CASSALGRGEAFF. The CDR3 DNA reads as TGTGCCAGCAGTGCCTTGGGCAGGGGGGAAGCTTTCTTT. V usage is TRBV6-1 and J usage is TRBJ1-1; 7 positions agree with TRBD1. The CDR3 loop spans 13 amino acids. Germline-derived CDR1 and CDR2 are MNHNS and SASEGT. V shed 4 bases and J 8 bases; nucleotides not matched to a gene: 7.

J is TRBJ1-4 and V is TRBV27; 10 bases are a match to TRBD1. V trimming: 8 bases; J trimming: 1 base; junction bases outside the gene matches: 4. There are 15 residues in the CDR3. CDR1 is MNHEY, CDR2 SMNVEV, per germline (reference sequence). The DNA for the CDR3 is TGTGCCAGCGCCCGGACAGGGGGAACTAATGAAAAACTGTTTTTT. Encoded protein: CASARTGGTNEKLFF. The full variable domain, its missing parts supplied by reference TRBV27 and TRBJ1-4, is EAQVTQNPRYLITVTGKKLTVTCSQNMNHEYMSWYRQDPGLGLRQIYYSMNVEVTDKGDVPEGYKVSRKEKRNFPLILESPSPNQTSLYFCASARTGGTNEKLFFGSGTQLSVL.

A single count supports this clone. Other nucleotide sequences from this sample produce the same CDR3. The V call is TRBV5-1, the J call TRBJ2-7, with D possibly matching TRBD2 (5 bases). Trimming left V 3 bases short and J 3 bases short, with 7 bases between. The CDR3 totals 12 residues. The germline CDR1 and CDR2 sequences are SGHRS and YFSETQ. DNA of the CDR3: TGCGCCAGCAGCTCGGCGGGCTACGAGCAGTACTTC. Its protein is CASSSAGYEQYF.

V and J are TRBV7-2 and TRBJ2-5; TRBD1 matches 10 bases. This CDR3 is built from 16 residues. V was pared by 0 bases and J by 4 bases, with 5 bases of the junction left unmatched. Per the germline V gene, CDR1 is SGHTA and CDR2 is FQGNSA. The CDR3 coding sequence is TGTGCCAGCAGCTTAGCGCGGACAGGGGGGGCAGAGACCCAGTACTTC. Amino acid sequence: CASSLARTGGAETQYF.

This clone was seen a few times. The chain carries TRBV29-1 and TRBJ1-4, with D possibly TRBD1 on 5 matching bases. The germline V gene has CDR1 SQVTM and CDR2 ANQGSEA. The CDR3 extends over 14 amino acids. Trimming removed 7 bases at V and 13 bases at J, with 25 bases between. The DNA for the CDR3 is TGCAGCGCCCTCCGGCGCAGGGCCCCCCTGGGACTGTTTTTT. It translates to CSALRRRAPLGLFF.

This chain uses TRBV2 with TRBJ2-5, with D perhaps matching TRBD2 (5 bases). CDR1 is SNHLY and CDR2 is FYNNEI in the germline V gene. This CDR3 contains 14 residues. V was pared by 3 bases and J by 2 bases, with 10 bases between. The CDR3 sequence: CASSESPGQETQYF. DNA for the CDR3: TGTGCCAGCAGTGAGAGTCCGGGACAAGAGACCCAGTACTTC.

Regarding this clone: The germline gene is not matched at one end of the junction; a read error may be the cause. The V gene is TRBV27, the J gene TRBJ2-7; 9 positions agree with TRBD1. Germline-derived CDR1 and CDR2 are MNHEY and SMNVEV (reference sequence). The CDR3 spans 14 residues. For the CDR3, the DNA is TGTGCCACCCTAGACGGGACAGGGTCCTCCGAGCAGTACTTC. The encoded protein is CATLDGTGSSEQYF.

This chain connects TRBV5-1 to TRBJ2-7; 7 positions agree with TRBD1. V gave up 7 bases and J gave up 6 bases; unmatched junction bases: 7. Germline loops: CDR1 SGHRS, CDR2 YFSETQ. The CDR3 runs to 12 residues. The CDR3 is CASRKGGSEQYF. The CDR3, as DNA: TGCGCCAGCCGAAAAGGGGGCAGCGAGCAGTACTTC.

The gene calls are TRBV14 and TRBJ1-6; 7 bases map to TRBD1. The CDR3 runs 17 residues. V shed 4 bases and J 0 bases; nucleotides not matched to a gene: 6. CDR1 and CDR2 (germline): SGHDN, FVKESK. CDR3: CASSPQGLISYNSPLHF. The CDR3 region has the DNA TGTGCCAGCAGCCCACAGGGGCTCATCTCCTATAATTCACCCCTCCACTTT.

The count of this clone is one. The V and J genes are TRBV10-3 and TRBJ1-1; 7 nucleotides agree with TRBD1. CDR3 length: 15 amino acids. V lost 2 bases and J lost 0; bases outside the gene matches: 3. CDR1 is ENHRY and CDR2 is SYGVKD in the germline V gene. Here the CDR3 reads CAISEQGQLNTEAFF. CDR3 sequence (DNA): TGTGCCATCAGTGAGCAGGGACAGCTGAACACTGAAGCTTTCTTT.

The chain couples TRBV18 to TRBJ2-1; 8 nucleotides align to TRBD2. Germline loops: CDR1 KGHSH, CDR2 LQKENI. The CDR3 length is 15 residues. V was clipped by 3 bases and J by 9 bases; unmatched bases: 10. In nucleotides, the CDR3 is TGTGCCAGCTCACCCCCGGCGGGGGGCCAGGGTGAGCAGTTCTTC. Amino acid sequence: CASSPPAGGQGEQFF.

The rearrangement links TRBV12-5 to TRBJ2-5, with D tentatively TRBD2 (6 bases). V lost 3 bases to trimming and J lost 3 bases, with 8 bases between them. The CDR3 has 13 residues. Germline assignment: CDR1 LGHNT and CDR2 FRNRAP. The CDR3 reads CASGFSGKETQYF. The CDR3 region has the DNA TGTGCTAGTGGTTTTAGCGGTAAAGAGACCCAGTACTTC.

With regard to this clone: Additional DNA sequences in this sample encode the identical CDR3. The CDR3 nucleotides are TGCAGTGCTAGAGATAGGGGTGGCTACACCTTC. Its translation is CSARDRGGYTF. The rearrangement links TRBV20-1 to TRBJ1-2, with D maybe TRBD1 (5 bases). Trimming pared 0 bases from V and 7 bases from J, leaving 6 bases between. This CDR3 contains 11 residues. In germline, CDR1 is DFQATT, CDR2 SNEGSKA (reference sequence).

The rearrangement links TRBV9 to TRBJ2-1; tentatively, D is TRBD1 (5 bases). With 3 bases removed from V and 10 bases from J, the gap between germline ends came to 17 bases. CDR1 is SGDLS, CDR2 YYNGEE, per germline. This CDR3 has 14 amino acids. CDR3 sequence reads: CASSGGLGNREQFF. CDR3 nucleotides: TGTGCCAGCAGCGGTGGGCTAGGAAACAGGGAGCAGTTCTTC.

The chain employs TRBV5-1 and TRBJ1-1; possibly TRBD1 for D (6 bases). V was clipped by 2 bases and J by 5 bases, with 16 bases between them. This CDR3 is 15 amino acids long. Germline V gene data show CDR1 as SGHRS and CDR2 as YFSETQ. This chain's CDR3 is CASSFQSQGLTEAFF. The DNA for the CDR3 is TGCGCCAGCAGCTTTCAGTCCCAGGGGTTGACTGAAGCTTTCTTT.

The chain carries TRBV14 and TRBJ1-2; possible D gene TRBD1, 5 bases. Germline V gene lookup returns CDR1 SGHDN and CDR2 FVKESK. This CDR3 comprises 15 residues. With 6 bases removed from V and 4 bases from J, the gap between germline ends came to 18 bases. The CDR3 DNA is TGTGCCAGCAGTTTAACCACGACAGACACCTATGGCTACACCTTC. Its protein product is CASSLTTTDTYGYTF.